The 20 T cell receptor beta chains below all came from one sample that was sequenced in a study of T cell responses to AZD1222 COVID-19 vaccine. Only in-frame clones appear in the TCRdb table, and some are missing; sequencing was by immunoSEQ multiplex PCR. Of roughly 100,000 clones listed, more than 85% are singletons. This material consisted of peripheral blood, taken on day 0 of AZD1222 vaccination. These receptors were collected from an adult in good health.

The chain employs TRBV19 and TRBJ1-5, with D possibly TRBD1 on 5 matching bases. Germline-derived CDR1 and CDR2 are LNHDA and SQIVND (reference sequence). Trimming shortened V by 4 bases and J by 3 bases, and 13 bases separated the two germline ends. This CDR3 has 15 residues. CDR3: CASSRQGVSNQPQHF. In DNA form, the CDR3 reads TGTGCCAGTAGTAGGCAAGGGGTGTCCAATCAGCCCCAGCATTTT.

V and J are TRBV11-3 and TRBJ1-2; D is possibly TRBD1 (5 bases). The germline V gene encodes CDR1 SGHNT and CDR2 YENEEA. Between the trimmed V and J ends, which lost 5 bases and 6 bases, there was a span of 13 bases. This CDR3 comprises 13 residues. CDR3 coding DNA: TGTGCCAGCAGCCGGCCGGGGCAGGATGGCTACACCTTC. It translates to CASSRPGQDGYTF.

The chain recombines TRBV11-2 with TRBJ2-1; TRBD1 matches 9 bases. The junction had 10 bases not matched to a gene; V was cut back by 5 bases and J by 5 bases. Germline V CDR1 and CDR2: SGHAT, FQNNGV. The CDR3 contains 16 residues. The CDR3 here is CASSASPGQGNNEQFF. As DNA, the CDR3 is TGTGCCAGCAGCGCCTCTCCGGGACAGGGTAACAATGAGCAGTTCTTC.

This chain links TRBV7-2 with TRBJ2-2; D is undetermined. V was clipped by 5 bases and J by 5 bases, with 9 bases between them. This CDR3 spans 13 amino acids. The germline V gene encodes CDR1 SGHTA and CDR2 FQGNSA. The CDR3 loop is CASSRVLTGELFF. Here the CDR3 DNA reads TGTGCCAGCAGCAGGGTGCTAACCGGGGAGCTGTTTTTT.

V gene TRBV6-1 combines with J gene TRBJ2-7, with 8 bases lining up with TRBD1. Per germline, CDR1 MNHNS and CDR2 SASEGT. There are 16 residues in the CDR3. V shed 1 base, J shed 0 bases, and the junction held 5 bases outside the gene matches. CDR3 sequence: CASSEGRQGISYEQYF. The CDR3 DNA reads as TGTGCCAGCAGTGAAGGCCGACAGGGGATCTCCTACGAGCAGTACTTC.

The rearrangement links TRBV28 to TRBJ2-3; TRBD2 agrees at 11 bases. V lost 6 bases and J lost 5; bases outside the gene matches: 7. The CDR3 consists of 15 residues. Per germline, CDR1 MDHEN and CDR2 SYDVKM. This chain's CDR3 is CASSRISGRGDTQYF. DNA of the CDR3: TGTGCCAGCAGCCGTATTAGCGGGAGGGGAGATACGCAGTATTTT. The full variable domain, its missing parts supplied by reference TRBV28 and TRBJ2-3, is DVKVTQSSRYLVKRTGEKVFLECVQDMDHENMFWYRQDPGLGLRLIYFSYDVKMKEKGDIPEGYSVSREKKERFSLILESASTNQTSMYLCASSRISGRGDTQYFGPGTRLTVL.

The V gene is TRBV6-6, the J gene TRBJ2-5; perhaps TRBD1 as D (5 bases). Germline CDR1 MNHNY, CDR2 SVGAGI (reference sequence). The CDR3 runs 12 residues. Trimming stripped 2 bases from V and 4 bases from J, with 5 bases between. CDR3 sequence (DNA): TGTGCCAGCAGTTACAGGGGAGAGACCCAGTACTTC. It yields the protein CASSYRGETQYF.

The rearrangement uses TRBV3-1 (or the pseudogene TRBV3-2) and TRBJ2-5, with a possible D match to TRBD2 (6 bases). The germline V and J ends were trimmed by 0 bases and 0 bases, with 8 bases remaining between them. The germline CDR1 and CDR2 sequences are LGHDT and YNNKEL (reference sequence). The CDR3 is made up of 15 amino acids. The CDR3 reads CASSQDGGNQETQYF. CDR3 DNA sequence: TGTGCCAGCAGCCAAGATGGCGGGAACCAAGAGACCCAGTACTTC.

The chain has TRBV10-3 and TRBJ1-1; D is undetermined. CDR1 ENHRY and CDR2 SYGVKD come from the germline V gene. V lost 2 bases and J lost 0, with 4 bases in between. The CDR3 consists of 13 residues. For the CDR3, the DNA is TGTGCCATCAGTGAGGGGCTGAACACTGAAGCTTTCTTT. Amino acids: CAISEGLNTEAFF.

The rearrangement uses TRBV30 and TRBJ1-5; D not resolved. The germline V gene has CDR1 GTSNPN and CDR2 SVGIG (reference sequence). V was shortened by 0 bases and J by 4 bases, with 7 bases between the two germline ends. The CDR3 totals 13 residues. The CDR3 loop is CAWSVQTNQPQHF. The CDR3 DNA is TGTGCCTGGAGTGTCCAAACTAATCAGCCCCAGCATTTT.

The rearrangement joins TRBV28 to TRBJ2-7, with D tentatively TRBD1 (6 bases). The germline gives CDR1 MDHEN, CDR2 SYDVKM. CDR3 length: 13 amino acids. V shed 2 bases and J shed 6 bases, with 11 bases lying between them. In DNA form, the CDR3 reads TGTGCCAGCAGTTTACAGGGGCCGGGCGAGCAGTACTTC. The encoded protein is CASSLQGPGEQYF.

Note on this clone: One junction end does not reproduce the germline sequence, and a read error may be involved. This same CDR3 is encoded by further DNA sequences in the sample. The chain uses TRBV7-2 and TRBJ2-7, with 8 bases fitting TRBD2. CDR1 SGHTA and CDR2 FQGNSA come from the germline V gene. This CDR3 is 15 amino acids long. CDR3 sequence reads: CASSLESSGLYEQYF. The CDR3 DNA reads TGTGCTAGCAGCTTAGAATCTAGCGGGTTGTACGAGCAGTACTTC.

The chain couples TRBV6-2 or TRBV6-3 to TRBJ2-7; possibly TRBD1 for D (5 bases). The CDR3 contains 14 residues. Trimming took off 2 bases at V and 7 bases at J, with 15 bases between the two ends. Germline V gene data show CDR1 as MNHEY and CDR2 as SVGEGT. Here the CDR3 DNA reads TGTGCCAGCAGTTACCCCCAGGGCTCCATGGAGCAGTACTTC. It codes for CASSYPQGSMEQYF.

This clone showed up just a few times. The V and J genes are TRBV6-5 and TRBJ2-7, with 12 bases lining up with TRBD1. Losses at the gene ends were 6 bases for V and 5 bases for J; bases not matched to a gene: 8. The germline CDR1 and CDR2 sequences are MNHEY and SVGAGI. CDR3 size: 15 residues. The CDR3 bases are TGTGCCAGCAGAGCCACCGGGACAGGGGGCAACGAGCAGTACTTC. The encoded protein is CASRATGTGGNEQYF.

The V call is TRBV5-4, the J call TRBJ2-5; D is unclear. V lost 0 bases and J 2 bases, leaving 8 bases between the germline ends. The CDR3 length is 14 residues. Germline CDR1 and CDR2: SGHNT and YYREEE (reference sequence). The CDR3 DNA sequence: TGTGCCAGCAGCTTGGAAACGCCGCAAGAGACCCAGTACTTC. Translation gives CASSLETPQETQYF.

This clone showed up just once. Other DNA sequences in this specimen translate into the identical CDR3. The chain employs TRBV3-1 (or the pseudogene TRBV3-2) and TRBJ1-5; D not resolved. Looked up from germline, CDR1 is LGHDT and CDR2 is YNNKEL (reference sequence). The CDR3 consists of 13 residues. The V end lost 3 bases, the J end lost 2 bases, and 5 bases lay between the germline ends. In DNA, the CDR3 is TGTGCCAGCAGCCAGGGTGGCAATCAGCCCCAGCATTTT. Its translation: CASSQGGNQPQHF.

The J gene is TRBJ1-2, the V gene TRBV11-3; tentative D call: TRBD1 (6 bases). V lost 1 base and J 3 bases, leaving 12 bases between the germline ends. Germline CDR1 and CDR2: SGHNT and YENEEA. The CDR3 sequence is 15 residues long. In DNA form, the CDR3 reads TGTGCCAGCAGCTTAGTAGGGGGAAATCACTATGGCTACACCTTC. Translating it yields CASSLVGGNHYGYTF.

The rearrangement links TRBV2 to TRBJ2-7, with a tentative D call TRBD1 (6 bases). The CDR3 has 15 amino acids. Between the trimmed V and J ends, which lost 11 bases and 5 bases, there was a span of 25 bases. Germline lookup yields CDR1 SNHLY and CDR2 FYNNEI. The CDR3 reads CASPPEGRGFDEQYF. The CDR3 bases are TGTGCCTCCCCTCCCGAAGGCAGGGGTTTCGACGAGCAGTACTTC.

This clone was observed a few times. V usage is TRBV7-2 and J usage is TRBJ2-1; D is perhaps TRBD1 or TRBD2 (5 bases each). CDR3 size: 16 residues. CDR1 SGHTA and CDR2 FQGNSA come from the germline V gene. Trimming cost V 2 bases and J 4 bases, with 15 bases left between them. The CDR3 reads CASSLFRGVQYNEQFF. As DNA, the CDR3 is TGTGCCAGCAGCTTATTCCGGGGCGTACAGTACAATGAGCAGTTCTTC.

The rearrangement uses TRBV6-5 and TRBJ1-4, with TRBD1 identical over 10 bases. CDR3 length equals 15 residues. Germline V gene sequence: CDR1 MNHEY, CDR2 SVGAGI. V gave up 8 bases and J gave up 2 bases; unmatched junction bases: 5. This CDR3 reads CASGDRGPTNEKLFF. CDR3 DNA: TGTGCCAGCGGAGACAGGGGGCCGACTAATGAAAAACTGTTTTTT.